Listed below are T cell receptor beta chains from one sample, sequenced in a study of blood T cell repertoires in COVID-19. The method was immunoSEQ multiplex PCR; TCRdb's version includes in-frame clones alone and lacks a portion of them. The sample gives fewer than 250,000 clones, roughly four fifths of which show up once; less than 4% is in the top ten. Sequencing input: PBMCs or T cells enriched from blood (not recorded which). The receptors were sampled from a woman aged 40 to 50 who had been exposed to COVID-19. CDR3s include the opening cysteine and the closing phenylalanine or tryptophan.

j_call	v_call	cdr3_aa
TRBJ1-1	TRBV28	CASSTPSEGGTEAFF
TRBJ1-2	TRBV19	CASSIRGQGQGYTF
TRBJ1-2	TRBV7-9	CASSSATGGGYTF
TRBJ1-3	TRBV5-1	CASGQKQGPGNTIYF
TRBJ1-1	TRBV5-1	CASSSTRDTEAFF
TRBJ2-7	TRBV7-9	CASSPRTGFEQYF
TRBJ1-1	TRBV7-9	CASSYGQMNTEAFF
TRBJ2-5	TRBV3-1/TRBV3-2	CASSPREETQYF
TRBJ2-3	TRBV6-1	CASSREDDTQYF
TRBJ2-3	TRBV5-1	CASSFDSSTDTQYF
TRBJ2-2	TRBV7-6	CASSSTGPNTGELFF
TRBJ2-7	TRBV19	CASRGQGAGEQYF
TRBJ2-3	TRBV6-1	CASSGASGGADTQYF
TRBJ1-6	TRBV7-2	CASSLGLTNSPLHF
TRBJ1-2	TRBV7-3	CASSAGRGYGYTF
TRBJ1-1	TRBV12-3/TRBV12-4	CASSSPLNTEAFF
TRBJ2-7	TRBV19	CASSNIRPAGGPSSYEQYF
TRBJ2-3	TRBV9	CASSSRDTQYF
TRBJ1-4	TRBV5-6	CASSLGHPGEKLFF
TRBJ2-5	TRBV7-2	CASSLRDRGFLEETQYF
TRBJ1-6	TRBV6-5	CASTPGTGGNSPLHF
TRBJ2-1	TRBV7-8	CASALQVYNEQFF
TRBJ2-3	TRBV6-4	CASSDSIAGSDTQYF
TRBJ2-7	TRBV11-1	CASSASSYEQYF
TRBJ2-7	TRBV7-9	CASSLSYEQYF
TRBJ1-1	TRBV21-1	CASSKSVRRYTEAFF
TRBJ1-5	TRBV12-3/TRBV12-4	CASSPDRGQPQHF
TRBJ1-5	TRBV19	CASSGWPSNQPQHF
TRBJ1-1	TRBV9	CASSGNPRDYGNTEAFF
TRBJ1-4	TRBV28	CASRGEQLNEKLFF
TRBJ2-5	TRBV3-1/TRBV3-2	CASSQGWDRGTRETQYF
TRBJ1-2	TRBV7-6	CASSVSGEYGYTF
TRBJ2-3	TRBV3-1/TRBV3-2	CANSQSYRDSPDTQYF
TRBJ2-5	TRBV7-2	CASSLGSSGGAETQYF
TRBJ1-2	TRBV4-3	CASSPNGGRANYGYTF
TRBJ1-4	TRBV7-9	CASSLARQGNEKLFF
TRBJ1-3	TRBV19	CASSIGRGSSGNTIYF
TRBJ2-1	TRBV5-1	CASSFQGEVVEQFF
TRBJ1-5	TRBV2	CASRPTGISRNQPQHF
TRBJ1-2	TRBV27	CASSRNPGQGYGYTF
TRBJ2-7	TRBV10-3	CAISEGTGTYEQYF
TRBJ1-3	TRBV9	CASSEGLQQSGNTIYF
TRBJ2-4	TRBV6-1	CASSEEGQGAQKRYF
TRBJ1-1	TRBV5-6	CASSLGHYTEAFF
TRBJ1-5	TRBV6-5	CASSHGTERKPQHF
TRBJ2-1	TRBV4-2	CASSPRASGNNEQFF
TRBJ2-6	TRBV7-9	CASSPIVFSGANVLTF
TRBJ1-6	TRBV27	CASSFSSYNSPLHF
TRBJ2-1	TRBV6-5	CASSYSGQGTSNEQFF
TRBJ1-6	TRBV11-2	CASSWTGGGSSYNSPLHF
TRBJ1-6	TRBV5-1	CASSQLLDSPLHF
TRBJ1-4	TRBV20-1	CSASDLRTTNEKLFF